Presented here are 17 T cell receptor beta chains from one specimen sequenced in a study of blood T cell repertoires in COVID-19. Sequencing used immunoSEQ multiplex PCR; TCRdb keeps in-frame clones, though not all of them. This table holds about 71,000 clones, around 76% found once. Sequencing input: peripheral blood. The source is a woman of 80 years or more with acute or convalescent COVID-19.

The chain combines TRBV11-2 with TRBJ1-3; a possible D gene is TRBD1 (5 bases). V shed 3 bases and J shed 1 base, with 10 bases lying between them. The CDR3 runs to 15 residues. Germline CDR1 and CDR2: SGHAT and FQNNGV. CDR3 in amino acids: CASSFRAQSGNTIYF. CDR3 nucleotides: TGTGCCAGCAGCTTCAGGGCCCAGTCTGGAAACACCATATATTTT. The variable domain in full, with the rest retrieved from reference TRBV11-2 and TRBJ1-3, is EAGVAQSPRYKIIEKRQSVAFWCNPISGHATLYWYQQILGQGPKLLIQFQNNGVVDDSQLPKDRFSAERLKGVDSTLKIQPAKLEDSAVYLCASSFRAQSGNTIYFGEGSWLTVV.

The chain carries TRBV3-1 (or the pseudogene TRBV3-2) and TRBJ2-1; 10 bases line up with TRBD2. Germline V gene data show CDR1 as LGHDT and CDR2 as YNNKEL (reference sequence). The CDR3 is 15 amino acids. Trimming took 0 bases from V and 6 from J; bases not matched to a gene: 2. CDR3 bases: TGTGCCAGCAGCCAAGATAGCGGGAGGCCCAATGAGCAGTTCTTC. Its translation is CASSQDSGRPNEQFF.

The J gene is TRBJ2-5, the V gene TRBV10-3; 14 nucleotides line up with TRBD2. Trimming at V came to 4 bases and at J to 4 bases, leaving 5 bases not matched to a gene. The CDR3 extends over 16 amino acids. Germline V gene data show CDR1 as ENHRY and CDR2 as SYGVKD. The CDR3 protein is CAISGEGLAGAETQYF. DNA for the CDR3: TGTGCCATCAGTGGGGAGGGACTAGCGGGAGCAGAGACCCAGTACTTC.

This rearrangement joins TRBV25-1 to TRBJ1-3; tentatively, D is TRBD1 (6 bases). Germline V gene data show CDR1 as MGHDK and CDR2 as SYGVNS. Between the trimmed V and J ends, which lost 3 bases and 3 bases, there was a span of 18 bases. CDR3 length equals 17 residues. CDR3 bases: TGTGCCAGCAGTGATTCCTCTCAGGGGAGCTTTGGAAACACCATATATTTT. It translates to CASSDSSQGSFGNTIYF.

This rearrangement joins TRBV6-6 to TRBJ1-1; 8 bases match TRBD1. V was pared by 6 bases and J by 5 bases, with 14 bases of the junction left unmatched. Germline V gene data show CDR1 as MNHNY and CDR2 as SVGAGI (reference sequence). The CDR3 extends over 16 amino acids. CDR3 in amino acids: CASSPPQGAKGTEAFF. CDR3 bases: TGTGCCAGCAGCCCACCTCAGGGGGCCAAGGGTACTGAAGCTTTCTTT.

The rearrangement joins TRBV9 to TRBJ1-2; TRBD1 agrees at 8 bases. V trimming: 3 bases; J trimming: 7 bases; junction bases outside the gene matches: 8. The germline V gene encodes CDR1 SGDLS and CDR2 YYNGEE. The CDR3 is 14 residues long. The CDR3 nucleotides are TGTGCCAGCAGCGCCGGAGGACAGGGAGGTGGCTACACCTTC. This codes for CASSAGGQGGGYTF.

The chain joins TRBV12-3 or TRBV12-4 to TRBJ2-7; D ambiguous. CDR3 size: 12 residues. V shed 3 bases and J shed 4 bases, with 7 bases lying between them. CDR3 in amino acids: CASSFGPYEQYF. The CDR3 DNA sequence: TGTGCCAGCAGTTTCGGTCCATACGAGCAGTACTTC.

The chain has TRBV29-1 and TRBJ2-7; perhaps TRBD2 as D (6 bases). Germline V gene data show CDR1 as SQVTM and CDR2 as ANQGSEA. CDR3 length equals 13 residues. V lost 5 bases and J 3 bases, leaving 14 bases between the germline ends. The CDR3 DNA sequence: TGCAGCGTTAGTGGAAGGACTAACTACGAGCAGTACTTC. Encoded protein: CSVSGRTNYEQYF.

This clone was observed a handful of times. The CDR3 region has the DNA TGTGCCAGCAGCCAAGACAGGGCTGGGCAGTACTTC. Amino acids: CASSQDRAGQYF. The rearrangement uses TRBV3-1 (or the pseudogene TRBV3-2) and TRBJ2-7, with a tentative D call TRBD1 (5 bases). There are 12 residues in the CDR3. Trimming pared 0 bases from V and 9 bases from J, leaving 9 bases between. CDR1 LGHDT and CDR2 YNNKEL come from the germline V gene (reference sequence).

This chain uses TRBV6-2 or TRBV6-3 with TRBJ1-1; TRBD1 agrees at 8 bases. CDR3 size: 18 residues. CDR1 MNHEY and CDR2 SVGEGT come from the germline V gene. Trimming cost V 2 bases and J 2 bases; bases outside gene matches: 13. CDR3 DNA sequence: TGTGCCAGCAGTTACGGATACTGGACAGGGAGTATAAACACTGAAGCTTTCTTT. It encodes CASSYGYWTGSINTEAFF.

The gene calls are TRBV5-8 and TRBJ2-5; maybe TRBD1 (6 bases). This CDR3 is built from 10 residues. Trimming pared 8 bases from V and 7 bases from J, leaving 9 bases between. Germline CDR1 is SGHTS and CDR2 is YDEGEE. CDR3 nucleotide sequence: TGTGCCAGAAGAGGGGGGACCCAGTACTTC. Encoded protein: CARRGGTQYF.

The genes are TRBV18 and TRBJ2-7; the match to TRBD1 covers 10 bases. The trim removed 1 base at V and 2 bases at J, leaving 2 bases unmatched. The CDR3 is made up of 15 amino acids. Germline V gene data show CDR1 as KGHSH and CDR2 as LQKENI. This CDR3 reads CASSPLGQGPYEQYF. The CDR3 nucleotides are TGTGCCAGCTCACCACTGGGACAGGGGCCCTACGAGCAGTACTTC.

The table lists this clone with a count of one. The chain carries TRBV6-6 and TRBJ1-2; D might be TRBD1 (5 bases). Looked up from germline, CDR1 is MNHNY and CDR2 is SVGAGI (reference sequence). The CDR3 extends over 15 amino acids. V dropped 0 bases and J dropped 4 bases, with 12 bases sitting between them. CDR3 residues: CASSYSQGGAYGYTF. The CDR3 region has the DNA TGTGCCAGCAGTTACTCCCAGGGCGGCGCCTATGGCTACACCTTC.

The chain combines TRBV19 with TRBJ1-5; D gene unclear. The V gene lost 7 bases and the J gene lost 6 bases, with 13 bases spanning the gap. CDR1 LNHDA and CDR2 SQIVND come from the germline V gene (reference sequence). This CDR3 comprises 13 residues. Here the CDR3 DNA reads TGTGCCAGTACCGCACAGAGTCGTCAGCCCCAGCATTTT. As protein: CASTAQSRQPQHF. Together with reference TRBV19 and TRBJ1-5, the CDR3 gives the full variable domain: DGGITQSPKYLFRKEGQNVTLSCEQNLNHDAMYWYRQDPGQGLRLIYYSQIVNDFQKGDIAEGYSVSREKKESFPLTVTSAQKNPTAFYLCASTAQSRQPQHFGDGTRLSIL.

CDR3 protein: CASSQDSLAGTYEQYF. In nucleotides, the CDR3 is TGCGCCAGCAGCCAAGATTCCCTAGCGGGAACCTACGAGCAGTACTTC. The V call is TRBV4-3, the J call TRBJ2-7, with 9 bases lining up with TRBD2. Trimming took 0 bases from V and 2 from J; bases not matched to a gene: 5. The CDR3 is 16 residues long. In germline, CDR1 is LGHNA, CDR2 YSLEER.

The chain joins TRBV29-1 to TRBJ2-7; TRBD2 matches 11 bases. V shed 2 bases, J shed 3 bases, and the junction held 12 bases outside the gene matches. CDR3 length: 17 amino acids. Germline-derived CDR1 and CDR2 are SQVTM and ANQGSEA. The CDR3 loop reads CSVERGGGTSGYYEQYF. CDR3 DNA sequence: TGCAGCGTTGAAAGGGGAGGGGGGACTAGCGGTTACTACGAGCAGTACTTC.

The genes are TRBV7-8 and TRBJ2-3, with 8 bases identical to TRBD2. The V and J ends lost 5 bases and 3 bases, in that order; junction bases with no gene match: 10. This CDR3 comprises 16 residues. The germline V gene encodes CDR1 SGHVS and CDR2 FQNEAQ. In DNA form, the CDR3 reads TGTGCCAGCAGCCGGGGCCGACTAGCGCGAACAGATACGCAGTATTTT. Protein sequence: CASSRGRLARTDTQYF.